The clone carrying this TCR beta chain showed up just a few times. What it binds is not known. The data were taken from a study of cytotoxic CD8 clonotypes in ibrutinib-treated CLL. General study results and limits: Shared public clonotypes were rare, and on treatment they either got smaller or stayed the same.

The table came from immunoSEQ multiplex PCR; TCRdb's copy has only in-frame clones and leaves some out. This repertoire shows about 120,000 clones, about 53% found once; its top ten account for about 40%. The CDR3 is 13 amino acids. V was clipped by 3 bases and J by 8 bases, with 14 bases between them. CDR1 is MNHNS and CDR2 is SASEGT in the germline V gene. This clonotype originated in a human donor with chronic lymphocytic leukemia. The rearrangement uses TRBV6-1 and TRBJ2-7, with D tentatively TRBD1 (6 bases). Sequencing used PBMCs, obtained after 24 months of ibrutinib treatment. CDR3 sequence reads: CASSDGTTRQQYF. In DNA, the CDR3 is TGTGCCAGCAGTGATGGGACAACCCGACAGCAGTACTTC.